This entry lists 10 T cell receptor beta chains sequenced from one sample in a study of CD8+CD57+ T cells in acquired aplastic anemia (dated by TCRdb to 2016 to 2019). These reads were obtained on an Illumina HiSeq 2000. Genomic DNA served as template for TCR beta VDJ combination and CDR3 sequence profiling. Using fastp at Q25 and MiXCR, TCRdb reprocessed the public reads and kept productive beta chains. Every distinct CDR3 protein forms one entry, paired with its most common genes and DNA. This sample lists some 120,000 distinct CDR3 sequences; about half were detected once. 2% to 3% of the sample lies in the top ten. Sequenced: sorted CD4+, CD8+, or CD8+CD57+ T cells (not recorded which) from PBMCs. These receptors came from a human donor in good health, serving as a control.

This clonotype was observed at least ten times. The rearrangement joins TRBV27 to TRBJ1-6; 7 nucleotides match TRBD1. CDR1 is MNHEY, CDR2 SMNVEV, per germline (reference sequence). The CDR3 length is 16 residues. V lost 2 bases to trimming and J lost 8 bases; unmatched junction nucleotides: 9. The CDR3 nucleotides are TGTGCCAGCAGTTTAGGGGGGATCACAGGGGATTCACCCCTCCACTTT. Translated: CASSLGGITGDSPLHF.

The rearrangement links TRBV20-1 to TRBJ2-2, with 8 bases lining up with TRBD1. The CDR3 loop spans 15 amino acids. V gave up 6 bases and J gave up 6 bases; unmatched junction bases: 12. CDR1 DFQATT and CDR2 SNEGSKA come from the germline V gene (reference sequence). CDR3 residues: CSADGQGSFAGELFF. In nucleotides, the CDR3 is TGCAGTGCCGATGGACAGGGATCGTTTGCCGGGGAGCTGTTTTTT.

This clonotype was counted at least ten times. The rearrangement joins TRBV27 to TRBJ1-2; possible D gene TRBD1, 6 bases. CDR1 and CDR2 from the germline V gene are MNHEY and SMNVEV (reference sequence). CDR3 length: 13 residues. Trimming cost V 2 bases and J 5 bases, with 9 bases left between them. Written as DNA, the CDR3 is TGTGCCAGCAGTTTAGGTGGACAGTATGGCTACACCTTC. Translating gives CASSLGGQYGYTF.

This clonotype was counted ten times or more. The V call is TRBV30, the J call TRBJ1-2, with 9 bases aligning to TRBD1. This CDR3 region has 15 residues. Per the germline V gene, CDR1 is GTSNPN and CDR2 is SVGIG (reference sequence). V lost 3 bases, J lost 0 bases, and 5 bases stayed unmatched. This chain's CDR3 is CAWRRGTGTNYGYTF. The CDR3 DNA sequence: TGTGCCTGGAGAAGAGGGACAGGGACTAACTATGGCTACACCTTC. The variable domain in full, with the rest retrieved from reference TRBV30 and TRBJ1-2, is SQTIHQWPATLVQPVGSPLSLECTVEGTSNPNLYWYRQAAGRGLQLLFYSVGIGQISSEVPQNLSASRPQDRQFILSSKKLLLSDSGFYLCAWRRGTGTNYGYTFGSGTRLTVV.

This clonotype was found many times. V and J are TRBV6-6 and TRBJ2-5; no reliable D call. This CDR3 has 12 amino acids. V shed 2 bases and J shed 5 bases, with 6 bases lying between them. In germline, CDR1 is MNHNY, CDR2 SVGAGI (reference sequence). The CDR3 bases are TGTGCCAGCAGTTACCGTCGTGAGACCCAGTACTTC. Residues: CASSYRRETQYF.

This chain uses TRBV20-1 with TRBJ2-7; 9 positions agree with TRBD1. Trimming took 4 bases from V and 5 from J; bases not matched to a gene: 9. The CDR3 contains 14 residues. Looked up from germline, CDR1 is DFQATT and CDR2 is SNEGSKA (reference sequence). CDR3 bases: TGCAGTGCTACCCTGGGACAGGGCGGGAACGAGCAGTACTTC. It is translated as CSATLGQGGNEQYF.

The gene calls are TRBV27 and TRBJ2-2, with D maybe TRBD2 (5 bases). V was clipped by 8 bases and J by 2 bases, with 12 bases between them. The germline V gene has CDR1 MNHEY and CDR2 SMNVEV (reference sequence). The CDR3 extends over 14 amino acids. CDR3: CASLGLFNTGELFF. In DNA form, the CDR3 reads TGTGCCAGCCTCGGACTCTTTAACACCGGGGAGCTGTTTTTT.

As regards this clonotype: It may be a read error: a sequence one base away is much more abundant. Because the CDR3 is missing its conserved closing phenylalanine or tryptophan, this is likely a read error. CDR3 coding DNA: TGTGCCAGCAGCTTGCAGCGTTCCCACTACGAGCAGTACTCC. Translation: CASSLQRSHYEQYS. This chain links TRBV5-6 with TRBJ2-7; D not resolved. The germline CDR1 and CDR2 sequences are SGHDT and YYEEEE. The CDR3 covers 14 residues. The V gene lost 1 base and the J gene lost 3 bases, with 11 bases spanning the gap.

This clonotype was detected only a few times. Because the CDR3 is missing its conserved closing phenylalanine or tryptophan, this is likely a read error. The genes are TRBV10-3 and TRBJ2-1; the D gene could be TRBD1 or TRBD2 (5 bases each). V was clipped by 10 bases and J by 1 base, with 17 bases between them. The CDR3 covers 15 residues. CDR1 is ENHRY and CDR2 is SYGVKD in the germline V gene. The CDR3 DNA is TGTGCCAGCAAAAGTCTAGCAGGGTCCTACAATGAGCAGTTCCTC. Its translation is CASKSLAGSYNEQFL.

This clonotype was counted at least ten times. The chain carries TRBV6-1 and TRBJ2-6, with no clear D. The V gene lost 5 bases and the J gene lost 4 bases, with 9 bases spanning the gap. CDR1 is MNHNS, CDR2 SASEGT, per germline. The CDR3 totals 14 residues. The DNA for the CDR3 is TGTGCCAGCAGTCTTCTCTCGGGGGCCAACGTCCTGACTTTC. Translated, it gives CASSLLSGANVLTF.